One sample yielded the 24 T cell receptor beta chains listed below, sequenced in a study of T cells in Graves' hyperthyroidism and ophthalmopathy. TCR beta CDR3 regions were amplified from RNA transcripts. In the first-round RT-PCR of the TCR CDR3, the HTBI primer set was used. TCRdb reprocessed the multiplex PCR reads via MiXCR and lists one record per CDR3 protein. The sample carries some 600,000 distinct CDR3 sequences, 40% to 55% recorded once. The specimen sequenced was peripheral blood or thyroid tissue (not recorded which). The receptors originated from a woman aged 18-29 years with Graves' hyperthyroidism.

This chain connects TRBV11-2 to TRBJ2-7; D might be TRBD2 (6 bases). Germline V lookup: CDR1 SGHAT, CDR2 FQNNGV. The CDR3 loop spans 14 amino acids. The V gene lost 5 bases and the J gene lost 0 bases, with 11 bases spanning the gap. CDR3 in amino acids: CASSRSEGSYEQYF. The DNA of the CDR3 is TGTGCCAGCAGCCGGTCGGAGGGCTCCTACGAGCAGTACTTC.

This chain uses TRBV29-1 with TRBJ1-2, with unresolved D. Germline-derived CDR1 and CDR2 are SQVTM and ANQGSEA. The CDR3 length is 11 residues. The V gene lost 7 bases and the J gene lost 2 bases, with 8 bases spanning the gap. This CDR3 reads CSDELNYGYTF. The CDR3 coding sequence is TGCAGCGATGAGCTAAACTATGGCTACACCTTC.

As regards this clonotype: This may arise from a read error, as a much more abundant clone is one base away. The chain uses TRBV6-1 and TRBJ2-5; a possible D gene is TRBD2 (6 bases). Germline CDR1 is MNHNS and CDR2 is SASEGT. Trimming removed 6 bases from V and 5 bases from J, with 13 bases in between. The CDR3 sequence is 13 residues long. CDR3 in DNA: TGTGCCAGCAGCCCGGGAGCTATGGAGACCCAGTACTTC. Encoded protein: CASSPGAMETQYF.

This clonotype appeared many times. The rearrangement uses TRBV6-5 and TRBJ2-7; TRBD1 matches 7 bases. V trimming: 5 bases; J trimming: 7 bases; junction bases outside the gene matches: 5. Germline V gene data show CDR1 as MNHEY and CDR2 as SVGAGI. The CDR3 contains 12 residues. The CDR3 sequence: CASSPTGMEQYF. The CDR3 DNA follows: TGTGCCAGCAGTCCGACAGGGATGGAGCAGTACTTC.

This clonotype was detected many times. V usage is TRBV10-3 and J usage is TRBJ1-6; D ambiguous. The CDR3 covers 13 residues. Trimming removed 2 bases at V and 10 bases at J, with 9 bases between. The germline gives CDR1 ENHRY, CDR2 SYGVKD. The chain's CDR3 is CAISEDKGSPLHF. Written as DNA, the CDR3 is TGTGCCATCAGTGAGGACAAAGGGTCACCCCTCCACTTT.

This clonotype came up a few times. CDR3 loop: CASSSLTSNQPQHF. DNA of the CDR3: TGTGCCAGCAGCTCCTTGACTAGCAATCAGCCCCAGCATTTT. The chain joins TRBV7-9 to TRBJ1-5; the D is unclear. V gave up 4 bases and J gave up 0 bases, with 7 bases separating them. The CDR3 is 14 residues long. From germline, CDR1 is SEHNR and CDR2 FQNEAQ (reference sequence).

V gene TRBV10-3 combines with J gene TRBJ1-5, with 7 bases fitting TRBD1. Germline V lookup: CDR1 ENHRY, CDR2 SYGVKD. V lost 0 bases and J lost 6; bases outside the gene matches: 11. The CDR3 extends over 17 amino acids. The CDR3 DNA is TGTGCCATCAGTGAGTCTTATGATACAGGGGTACCTCAGCCCCAGCATTTT. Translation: CAISESYDTGVPQPQHF.

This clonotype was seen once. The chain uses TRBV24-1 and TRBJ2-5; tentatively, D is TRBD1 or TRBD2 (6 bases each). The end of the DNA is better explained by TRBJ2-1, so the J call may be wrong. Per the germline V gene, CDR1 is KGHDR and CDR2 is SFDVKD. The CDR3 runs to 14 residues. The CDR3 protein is CATSDRRGANEQFF. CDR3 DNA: TGTGCCACCAGTGACCGTAGGGGGGCCAATGAGCAGTTCTTC.

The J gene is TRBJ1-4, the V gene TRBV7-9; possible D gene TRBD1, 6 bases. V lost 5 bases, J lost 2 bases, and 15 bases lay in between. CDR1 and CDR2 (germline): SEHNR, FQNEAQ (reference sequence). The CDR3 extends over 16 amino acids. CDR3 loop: CASSPARGGTNEKLFF. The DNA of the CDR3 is TGTGCCAGCAGCCCCGCACGGGGGGGCACTAATGAAAAACTGTTTTTT.

CDR3 sequence (DNA): TGTGCCAGCAGTGAAGTCTGGGGTCAGCCCCAGTACTTC. This encodes CASSEVWGQPQYF. The chain is built from TRBV2 and TRBJ2-5; D gene uncertain. CDR3 length equals 13 residues. CDR1 is SNHLY, CDR2 FYNNEI, per germline. V lost 1 base and J 9 bases, leaving 12 bases between the germline ends.

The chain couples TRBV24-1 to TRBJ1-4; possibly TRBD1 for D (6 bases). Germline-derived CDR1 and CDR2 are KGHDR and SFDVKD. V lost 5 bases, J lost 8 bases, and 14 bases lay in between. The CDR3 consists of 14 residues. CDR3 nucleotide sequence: TGTGCCACCAGTGTTCCAGGGGCTCGAGAAAAACTGTTTTTT. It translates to CATSVPGAREKLFF.

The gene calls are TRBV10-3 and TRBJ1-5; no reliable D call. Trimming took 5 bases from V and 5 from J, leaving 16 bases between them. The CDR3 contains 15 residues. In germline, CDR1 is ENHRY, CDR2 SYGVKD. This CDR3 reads CAISSREGIYQPQHF. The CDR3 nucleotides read TGTGCCATCAGTTCCCGGGAAGGCATTTATCAGCCCCAGCATTTT.

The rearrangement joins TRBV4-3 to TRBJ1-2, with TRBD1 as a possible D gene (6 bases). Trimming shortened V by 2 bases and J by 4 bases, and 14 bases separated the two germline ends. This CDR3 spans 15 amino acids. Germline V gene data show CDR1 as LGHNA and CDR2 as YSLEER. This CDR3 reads CASSQPIQGSYGYTF. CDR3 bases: TGCGCCAGCAGCCAACCGATACAGGGCTCCTATGGCTACACCTTC.

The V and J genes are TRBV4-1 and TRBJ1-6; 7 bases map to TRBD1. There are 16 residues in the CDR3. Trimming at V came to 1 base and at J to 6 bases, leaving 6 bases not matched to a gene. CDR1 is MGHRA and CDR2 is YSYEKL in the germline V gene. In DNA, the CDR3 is TGCGCCAGCAGCCAAGGGTCCGGGACAGTTAATTCACCCCTCCACTTT. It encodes CASSQGSGTVNSPLHF.

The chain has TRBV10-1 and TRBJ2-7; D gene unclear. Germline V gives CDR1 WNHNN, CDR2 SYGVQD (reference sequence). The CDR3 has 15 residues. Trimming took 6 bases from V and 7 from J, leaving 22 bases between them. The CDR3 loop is CASSHVLDPRAEQYF. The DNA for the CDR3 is TGCGCCAGCAGCCACGTATTGGACCCCCGGGCGGAGCAGTACTTC.

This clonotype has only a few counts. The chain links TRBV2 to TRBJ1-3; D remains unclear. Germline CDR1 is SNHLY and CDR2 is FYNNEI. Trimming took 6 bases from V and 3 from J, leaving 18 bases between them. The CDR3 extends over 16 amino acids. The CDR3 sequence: CASSQNRFGGGNTIYF. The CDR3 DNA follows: TGTGCCAGCAGCCAGAATAGATTCGGAGGTGGAAACACCATATATTTT.

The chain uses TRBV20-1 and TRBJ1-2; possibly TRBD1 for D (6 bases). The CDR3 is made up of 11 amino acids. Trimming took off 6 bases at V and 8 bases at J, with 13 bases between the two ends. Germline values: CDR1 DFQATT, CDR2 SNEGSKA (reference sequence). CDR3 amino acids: CSAPGTFGYTF. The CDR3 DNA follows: TGCAGTGCCCCAGGGACATTCGGCTACACCTTC.

The CDR3 DNA sequence: TGTGCCAGCAGCCAAGTTATCCTAGGGTTGACCTACGAGCAGTACTTC. It yields the protein CASSQVILGLTYEQYF. This chain joins TRBV4-2 and TRBJ2-7; D is ambiguous. CDR1 is LGHNA and CDR2 is YNFKEQ in the germline V gene. The CDR3 has 16 residues. V lost 1 base to trimming and J lost 2 bases, with 15 bases between them.

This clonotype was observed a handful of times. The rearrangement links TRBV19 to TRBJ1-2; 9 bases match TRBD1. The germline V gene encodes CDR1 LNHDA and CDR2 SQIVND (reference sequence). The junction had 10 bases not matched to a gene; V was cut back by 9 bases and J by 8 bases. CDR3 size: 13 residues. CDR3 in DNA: TGTGCCAGCGATTCCGGGACAGGGATCGGCTACACCTTC. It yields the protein CASDSGTGIGYTF.

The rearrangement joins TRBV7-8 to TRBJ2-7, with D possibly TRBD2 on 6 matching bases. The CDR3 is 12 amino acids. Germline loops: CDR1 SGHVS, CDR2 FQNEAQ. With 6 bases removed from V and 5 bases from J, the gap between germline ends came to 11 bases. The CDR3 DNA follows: TGTGCCAGCAGTCCGACTAGTCACGAGCAGTACTTC. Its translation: CASSPTSHEQYF.

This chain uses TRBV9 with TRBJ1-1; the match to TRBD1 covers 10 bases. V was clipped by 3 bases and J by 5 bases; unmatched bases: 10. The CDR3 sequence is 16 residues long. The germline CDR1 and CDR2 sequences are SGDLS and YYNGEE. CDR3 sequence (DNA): TGTGCCAGCAGCGGTCGTACCCGGACAGGGGGGACTGAAGCTTTCTTT. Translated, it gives CASSGRTRTGGTEAFF.

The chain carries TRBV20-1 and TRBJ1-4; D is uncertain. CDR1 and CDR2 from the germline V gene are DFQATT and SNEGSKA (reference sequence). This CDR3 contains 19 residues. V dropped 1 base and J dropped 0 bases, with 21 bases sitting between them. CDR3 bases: TGCAGTGCTAGAGTTGCCCCCCGACCCCTTGGGACAACTAATGAAAAACTGTTTTTT. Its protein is CSARVAPRPLGTTNEKLFF.

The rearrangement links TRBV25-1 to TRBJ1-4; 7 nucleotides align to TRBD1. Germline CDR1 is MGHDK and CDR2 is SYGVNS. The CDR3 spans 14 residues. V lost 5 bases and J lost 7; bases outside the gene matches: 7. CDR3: CASSLQGRREKLFF. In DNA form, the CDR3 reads TGTGCCAGCAGTTTACAGGGGAGGCGTGAAAAACTGTTTTTT.

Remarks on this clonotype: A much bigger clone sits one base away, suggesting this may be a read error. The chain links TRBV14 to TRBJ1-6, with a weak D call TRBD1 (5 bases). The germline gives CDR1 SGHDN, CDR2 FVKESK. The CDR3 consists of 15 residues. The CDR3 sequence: CASSPRSGPNSPPHF. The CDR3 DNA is TGTGCCAGCAGCCCTCGTTCGGGGCCGAATTCACCCCCCCACTTT.